These T cell receptor beta chains were read from a single sample in a study of shared T cell receptors in the human thymus. Data came from immunoSEQ multiplex PCR; TCRdb stores just in-frame clones and leaves some out. Altogether 550,000 to 800,000 clones are present, 80% to 90% being singletons, with the ten largest covering roughly 0.01%. These data also formed part of another study, on human thymus T cells.

Sequencing used thymocytes. All receptors come from a girl under three years old with a congenital heart defect. The CDR3 runs from the conserved cysteine through the conserved F or W. D genes are given only for firm matches. Clone size appears in some rows only: once, few, many, or a class for an expanded clone.

v_gene	j_gene	abundance	d_gene	CDR3aa	CDR3nt
TRBV19	TRBJ1-2	-	-	CASSIVWQGPFQGKRILNYGYTF	TGTGCCAGTAGTATAGTCTGGCAGGGGCCGTTTCAGGGAAAAAGGATCCTTAACTATGGCTACACCTTC
TRBV7-6	TRBJ2-1	-	TRBD1	CASSSNIYADRSSYNEQFF	TGTGCCAGCAGCTCAAACATATACGCGGACAGGAGCTCCTACAATGAGCAGTTCTTC
TRBV5-1	TRBJ2-1	-	TRBD1	CASSLYVSTYGQGNFYEQFF	TGCGCCAGCAGCTTGTATGTATCGACATATGGACAGGGTAATTTCTATGAGCAGTTCTTC
TRBV5-1	TRBJ2-5	-	-	CASSGFRDQETQYF	TGCGCCAGCAGCGGATTCCGGGACCAAGAGACCCAGTACTTC
TRBV6-5	TRBJ1-4	-	-	CASRGGVKLFF	TGTGCCAGCAGGGGGGGGGTAAAACTGTTTTTT
TRBV5-1	TRBJ2-7	once	TRBD1	CASATGQGGYEQYF	TGCGCCAGCGCAACCGGACAGGGGGGGTACGAGCAGTACTTC
TRBV4-1	TRBJ1-3	-	TRBD1	CASSQVIRDSSRSGNTIYF	TGCGCCAGCAGCCAAGTGATTAGGGACAGCTCTCGTTCTGGAAACACCATATACTTT
TRBV4-1	TRBJ1-4	-	-	CASSQVWRTPTAPNEKLFF	TGCGCCAGCAGCCAAGTTTGGAGAACTCCGACAGCGCCTAATGAAAAACTGTTTTTT
TRBV28	TRBJ1-2	-	-	CASSPAGYLSGYTF	TGTGCCAGCAGCCCCGCGGGTTATCTTTCTGGCTACACCTTC
TRBV5-1	TRBJ1-1	once	-	CASSPHSRPMNTEAFF	TGCGCCAGCAGCCCCCATTCCAGGCCCATGAACACTGAAGCTTTCTTT
TRBV19	TRBJ1-5	few	TRBD1	CASSGGQGNQPQHF	TGTGCCAGTAGTGGAGGACAGGGCAATCAGCCCCAGCATTTT
TRBV7-9	TRBJ2-3	-	TRBD2	CASSVKRGSFTDTQYF	TGTGCCAGCAGCGTGAAGCGGGGGTCCTTCACAGATACGCAGTATTTT
TRBV10-3	TRBJ1-2	-	TRBD1	CAISESIFGQGVKNYGYTF	TGTGCCATCAGTGAGTCGATATTTGGACAGGGAGTGAAAAACTATGGCTACACCTTC
TRBV29-1	TRBJ2-2	-	TRBD1	CSGRDRRNTGELFF	TGCAGCGGTCGGGACAGGCGGAACACCGGGGAGCTGTTTTTT
TRBV5-4	TRBJ1-1	-	-	CASSSGGTGEAFF	TGTGCCAGCAGCTCAGGAGGAACAGGGGAAGCTTTCTTT
TRBV19	TRBJ1-1	-	-	CASSIGQLTEAFF	TGTGCCAGTAGTATCGGACAATTAACTGAAGCTTTCTTT
TRBV5-1	TRBJ2-7	-	TRBD1	CASSLVHGWDRDRDEQYF	TGCGCCAGCAGCTTGGTGCATGGATGGGACAGGGATCGTGACGAGCAGTACTTC
TRBV10-3	TRBJ1-1	-	-	CASEGGASEEAFF	TGTGCCTCCGAGGGAGGGGCTTCTGAAGAAGCTTTCTTT
TRBV19	TRBJ1-3	-	TRBD1	CASSTPGQGLNTIYF	TGTGCCAGTAGTACACCGGGACAGGGGTTAAACACCATATATTTT
TRBV2	TRBJ2-7	-	-	CASKGSLTYEQYF	TGTGCCAGTAAGGGGTCTCTTACCTACGAGCAGTACTTC
TRBV10-3	TRBJ1-6	-	-	CAIGTGKPSSYNSPLHF	TGTGCCATCGGGACTGGCAAGCCGAGCTCCTATAATTCACCCCTCCACTTT
TRBV21-1	TRBJ2-7	-	-	CASSNLRLYTYEQYF	TGTGCCAGCAGCAACCTGAGACTTTACACCTACGAGCAGTACTTC
TRBV7-2	TRBJ2-3	few	TRBD2	CASSFFPLAGITSTDTQYF	TGTGCCAGCAGCTTTTTTCCACTAGCGGGGATTACTAGCACAGATACGCAGTATTTT
TRBV6-5	TRBJ1-1	-	-	CASSQPGIEAFF	TGTGCCAGCAGTCAACCGGGTATTGAAGCTTTCTTT
TRBV27	TRBJ2-1	-	-	CASSFNRAICGNEQFF	TGTGCCAGCAGTTTTAACAGGGCTATTTGTGGCAATGAGCAGTTCTTC
TRBV27	TRBJ2-7	once	-	CASSLWGGSYEQYF	TGTGCCAGCAGTTTATGGGGAGGCTCCTACGAGCAGTACTTC
TRBV19	TRBJ1-2	once	-	CASSIRQEDSYGYTF	TGTGCCAGTAGTATCCGACAGGAGGACTCCTATGGCTACACCTTC
TRBV5-1	TRBJ2-7	once	-	CASSLWQGNYEQYF	TGCGCCAGCAGCTTGTGGCAGGGTAACTACGAGCAGTACTTC
TRBV13	TRBJ1-1	-	-	CASSLRTAGEAFF	TGTGCCAGCAGCTTAAGGACAGCAGGAGAAGCTTTCTTT
TRBV7-2	TRBJ2-7	-	TRBD2	CASSLGGLGRSSYEQYF	TGTGCCAGCAGCTTGGGGGGGTTAGGTCGGAGCTCCTACGAGCAGTACTTC
TRBV7-6	TRBJ2-3	-	-	CASSLDPPECQPTDTQYF	TGTGCCAGCAGCTTAGACCCCCCCGAGTGCCAACCCACAGATACGCAGTATTTT
TRBV30	TRBJ2-2	-	-	CAWSGRSEQGCFGELFF	TGTGCCTGGAGTGGAAGGAGTGAACAGGGATGTTTCGGGGAGCTGTTTTTT
TRBV18	TRBJ2-7	-	-	CASLQGNEQYF	TGTGCCAGTTTACAGGGTAACGAGCAGTACTTC
TRBV29-1	TRBJ2-6	-	TRBD1	CSVGQGSGANVLTF	TGCAGCGTTGGACAGGGGTCTGGGGCCAACGTCCTGACTTTC
TRBV5-1	TRBJ1-2	-	-	CASSLDPGGVRGYTF	TGCGCCAGCAGCTTGGACCCGGGAGGGGTGAGGGGCTACACCTTC
TRBV28	TRBJ2-7	-	-	CASAQGGGLDYEQYF	TGTGCCAGCGCCCAAGGGGGGGGGCTCGACTACGAGCAGTACTTC
TRBV28	TRBJ1-2	-	-	CASSVRGGSYGYTF	TGTGCCAGCAGTGTCCGCGGGGGGTCCTATGGCTACACCTTC
TRBV7-2	TRBJ2-1	-	TRBD1	CASRKRGRDHNEQFF	TGTGCCAGCAGGAAAAGGGGGCGCGATCACAATGAGCAGTTCTTC
TRBV7-9	TRBJ1-2	once	-	CASSLYRRGSQPNYGYTF	TGTGCCAGCAGCTTATATCGGCGGGGGTCACAACCTAACTATGGCTACACCTTC
TRBV7-9	TRBJ1-2	-	-	CASSFVEPGSYGYTF	TGTGCCAGCAGCTTCGTTGAACCCGGGTCCTATGGCTACACCTTC
TRBV5-1	TRBJ2-3	-	TRBD2	CASSSMRSGELTDTQYF	TGCGCCAGCAGCTCAATGAGGAGCGGGGAACTCACAGATACGCAGTATTTT